The rows below give T cell receptor beta chains drawn from one sample of a study of T cell repertoires in cytomegalovirus infection. In TCRdb, the reads were re-called with MiXCR into one record per CDR3 protein. This repertoire shows around 630,000 distinct CDR3 sequences, about 24% found once; its top ten account for 7.5% to 9%. Material for sequencing was CD8+ T cells from PBMCs. These TCRs come from a human donor in good health (CMV status not recorded). Some clones in this sample may be carry-over from other donors' samples. Both conserved end residues are part of each CDR3. Fields, in order: V gene, J gene, D gene, clone size, CDR3 DNA, CDR3 protein. A D gene is named only where the DNA matches it firmly. For some rows the clone size is stated as once, few or many, or as a class when expanded; others skip it.

>TRBV6-2/TRBV6-3|TRBJ2-1|TRBD1|.
TGTGCCAGCAGTTACCGTCGACAGGGTAGGTCCTACAATGAGCAGTTCTTC
CASSYRRQGRSYNEQFF
>TRBV6-5|TRBJ2-2|TRBD1|.
TGTGCCAGCGGGACAGGGATGTGGGGGGAGCTGTTTTTT
CASGTGMWGELFF
>TRBV7-6|TRBJ2-1|TRBD2|few
TGTGCCAGCAGCGCGCGGGGGGTCCCCTACAATGAGCAGTTCTTC
CASSARGVPYNEQFF
>TRBV7-6|TRBJ1-1|.|many
TGTGCCAGCAGCTTAGGGAAGAGGACTGAAGCTTTCTTT
CASSLGKRTEAFF
>TRBV7-8|TRBJ2-1|TRBD2|many
TGTGCCAGCAGCACCAGCGGGGGGAGCTCCTACAATGAGCAGTTCTTC
CASSTSGGSSYNEQFF
>TRBV10-1|TRBJ2-3|.|few
TGCGCCAGCAGTGAGGCCAGATCGACAGATACGCAGTATTTT
CASSEARSTDTQYF
>TRBV7-9|TRBJ2-3|.|.
TGTGCCAGCACCCAGACTAGCACAGATACGCAGTATTTT
CASTQTSTDTQYF
>TRBV5-4|TRBJ2-5|TRBD1|few
TGTGCCAGCAGCTTGGGGGACAGCCGCGGGGAGACCCAGTACTTC
CASSLGDSRGETQYF
>TRBV7-2|TRBJ1-1|.|many
TGTGCCAGCAGCTTAGGGGTCACTGAAGCTTTCTTT
CASSLGVTEAFF
>TRBV7-2|TRBJ2-7|.|many
TGTGCCAGCAGCTTAGATGGGGGGGCGCGTTACGAGCAGTACTTC
CASSLDGGARYEQYF
>TRBV7-6|TRBJ1-1|TRBD1|many
TGTGCCAGCAGCCATCCGGACAGGGCTACTGAAGCTTTCTTT
CASSHPDRATEAFF
>TRBV19|TRBJ2-7|TRBD1|.
TGTGCCAGTATGCCGAGACAGGGAGAAAACGAGCAGTACTTC
CASMPRQGENEQYF
>TRBV6-5|TRBJ2-3|.|few
TGTGCCAGCAGTTACGGTGCCCTCGGAGGCACAGATACGCAGTATTTT
CASSYGALGGTDTQYF
>TRBV7-9|TRBJ1-5|TRBD1|many
TGTGCCAGCAGCTCCGGTGGCAGGGGGAACCAGCCCCAGCATTTT
CASSSGGRGNQPQHF
>TRBV20-1|TRBJ2-3|.|.
TGCAGTGCTAGAGATCAGCTCGCCGGGATTACGCAGTATTTT
CSARDQLAGITQYF
>TRBV6-2/TRBV6-3|TRBJ2-5|.|.
TGTGCCAGCAGCTCACTGCGGGGTCCTCAAGAGACCCAGTACTTC
CASSSLRGPQETQYF
>TRBV28|TRBJ2-2|.|few
TGTGCCAGCAGTTTGTTGGTTAACACCGGGGAGCTGTTTTTT
CASSLLVNTGELFF
>TRBV7-6|TRBJ2-3|TRBD1|many
TGTGCCAGCAGCTCAAGACAGGGGAGGAACACAGATACGCAGTATTTT
CASSSRQGRNTDTQYF
>TRBV12-3/TRBV12-4|TRBJ1-2|.|.
TGTGCCAACAGTTTACAGTGGCTTGGGGGCTACACCTTC
CANSLQWLGGYTF
>TRBV19|TRBJ2-1|TRBD2|.
TGTGCCAGTAGTCTCAGCCAGCGGGGGGGCAATGAGCAGTTCTTC
CASSLSQRGGNEQFF
>TRBV7-4|TRBJ2-1|TRBD2|few
TGTGCCAGCAGTCCTGGGGAGGGGAGCTCCTACAATGAGCAGTTCTTC
CASSPGEGSSYNEQFF
>TRBV19|TRBJ1-1|.|many
TGTGCCAGTAGTAACCCCCAAGAGGGCGACACTGAAGCTTTCTTT
CASSNPQEGDTEAFF
>TRBV19|TRBJ1-4|.|.
TGTGCCAGTAGTACCCCGGACCGAGGAAAACTGTTTTTT
CASSTPDRGKLFF
>TRBV29-1|TRBJ2-1|.|.
TGCAGCGTTGAAGATCTAGGGGGGGAGCCCTACAATGAGCAGTTCTTC
CSVEDLGGEPYNEQFF
>TRBV4-1|TRBJ2-6|.|many
TGCGCCAGCAGCCCAGCCTCTGGGGCCAACGTCCTGACTTTC
CASSPASGANVLTF
>TRBV2|TRBJ2-5|.|few
TGTGCCAGCATCTCTAAGGAGCGGACCCAGTACTTC
CASISKERTQYF
>TRBV5-6|TRBJ2-4|.|many
TGTGCCAGCAGGCTGGGACCGATGGGCAAAAACATTCAGTACTTC
CASRLGPMGKNIQYF
>TRBV9|TRBJ2-3|TRBD1|.
TGTGCCAGCAGCCTCCCTCGGACAGGGTCTAGCACAGATACGCAGTATTTT
CASSLPRTGSSTDTQYF
>TRBV28|TRBJ2-1|TRBD1|few
TGTGCCAGCAGGACCGGGACAGGGGGTTTTGAGCAGTTCTTC
CASRTGTGGFEQFF
>TRBV5-4|TRBJ1-1|.|few
TGTGCCAGCAGCGTTGCTTATATCGGGAACACTGAAGCTTTCTTT
CASSVAYIGNTEAFF
>TRBV12-3/TRBV12-4|TRBJ1-2|.|many
TGTGCCAGCAGTTTAACCGGGACCGCCTTTAGCTACACCTTC
CASSLTGTAFSYTF
>TRBV7-9|TRBJ2-4|TRBD1|many
TGTGCCAGCAGCTCCGGGACAGGGGGCCCCCTGGCCAAAAACATTCAGTACTTC
CASSSGTGGPLAKNIQYF
>TRBV6-6|TRBJ1-4|.|many
TGTGCCAGCAGTCCCCTCAGCGCTACTAATGAAAAACTGTTTTTT
CASSPLSATNEKLFF
>TRBV4-3|TRBJ1-2|TRBD1|.
TGCGCCAGCAGCCAAAGGGGACAGGGACACTATGGCTACACCTTC
CASSQRGQGHYGYTF
>TRBV7-9|TRBJ1-1|TRBD1|.
TGTGCCAGCAGCTTACTCGGGACAGGGGAGATTGAGAACACTGAAGCTTTCTTT
CASSLLGTGEIENTEAFF
>TRBV6-5|TRBJ2-4|.|many
TGTGCCAGCAGTTACTCGGTTCCGGGGTCGGGAAACATTCAGTACTTC
CASSYSVPGSGNIQYF
>TRBV6-2/TRBV6-3|TRBJ2-7|.|few
TGTGCCAGCAGTTCCCCTTGGGCCTTTCGCAGGGAAAGTGAGCAGTACTTC
CASSSPWAFRRESEQYF
>TRBV20-1|TRBJ1-2|.|.
TGCAGTGCTGAGACACTAAGAGGAACCTATGGCTACACCTTC
CSAETLRGTYGYTF
>TRBV25-1|TRBJ2-2|.|.
TGTGCCAGCAGTGAATTCTTCAGGGGGGAGCTGTTTTTT
CASSEFFRGELFF
>TRBV12-3/TRBV12-4|TRBJ2-7|.|.
TGTGCCACCCGGGGAGACGCCTACGAGCAGTACTTC
CATRGDAYEQYF
>TRBV3-1|TRBJ2-3|.|.
TGTGCCAGCAGCTCCCAGGACTCAAATACGCAGTATTTT
CASSSQDSNTQYF
>TRBV6-2/TRBV6-3|TRBJ1-5|.|.
TGTGCCAGCAGCCCAGGCCCCTACCAGCAGCCCCAGCATTTT
CASSPGPYQQPQHF
>TRBV20-1|TRBJ2-2|.|.
TGCAGTGTTGGGGCCAGCACCGGGGAGCTGTTTTTT
CSVGASTGELFF
>TRBV9|TRBJ2-3|TRBD2|many
TGTGCCAGCAGCGTAGCTAGGACTAGCCTCACAGATACGCAGTATTTT
CASSVARTSLTDTQYF
>TRBV19|TRBJ2-5|TRBD1|.
TGTGCCAGTAGCGACAGGGGGCTCGAAGAGACCCAGTACTTC
CASSDRGLEETQYF
>TRBV2|TRBJ2-7|.|.
TGTGCCAGCAGTGAAGTGGGACACTACGAGCAGTACTTC
CASSEVGHYEQYF
>TRBV7-9|TRBJ2-3|.|many
TGTGCCAGCAGCTCCTCAGGGGTCGGTACGCAGTATTTT
CASSSSGVGTQYF
>TRBV20-1|TRBJ2-7|TRBD1|.
TGCAGTGCCACATCAGACAGGGAAACCTACGAGCAGTACTTC
CSATSDRETYEQYF